The 3 T cell receptor beta chains given below trace back to one sample, sequenced in a study of CD8+CD57+ T cells in acquired aplastic anemia. CDR3 and TCR beta VDJ profiling relied on a genomic DNA template. MiXCR, applied by TCRdb to the reads, yields one record per CDR3 protein. Of approximately 170,000 distinct CDR3 sequences in the sample, roughly half were seen once. Sequenced input: sorted CD4+, CD8+, or CD8+CD57+ T cells (not recorded which) from PBMCs. Receptor source: a human donor in good health, serving as a control.

This chain uses TRBV2 with TRBJ2-7, with 7 bases matching TRBD1. CDR1 SNHLY and CDR2 FYNNEI come from the germline V gene. The ends lost 9 bases at V and 0 bases at J; junction bases unmatched: 8. This CDR3 has 14 amino acids. CDR3: CASSIAGGSYEQYF. The DNA for the CDR3 is TGTGCCAGTAGTATAGCAGGGGGCTCCTACGAGCAGTACTTC.

The table lists this clonotype with many counts. The J gene is TRBJ2-5, the V gene TRBV10-3; 7 nucleotides align to TRBD2. This CDR3 is built from 15 residues. Germline loops: CDR1 ENHRY, CDR2 SYGVKD. V gave up 8 bases and J gave up 3 bases; unmatched junction bases: 12. The CDR3 region has the DNA TGTGCCATCGGGCCGGGGGGACTTTTGGAAGAGACCCAGTACTTC. Its protein is CAIGPGGLLEETQYF.

The V call is TRBV20-1, the J call TRBJ2-7; 7 nucleotides line up with TRBD1. CDR3 length: 12 amino acids. From germline, CDR1 is DFQATT and CDR2 SNEGSKA (reference sequence). V dropped 4 bases and J dropped 4; count of bases not matched to a gene: 4. CDR3 bases: TGCAGTGCTACCTTGGACAGGTACGAGCAGTACTTC. Encoded protein: CSATLDRYEQYF.